A single sample gave rise to the 28 T cell receptor beta chains below, sequenced in a study of regulatory T cells in long-lasting Graves disease (dated by TCRdb to 2020 to 2022). The time point label of this sample denotes: newly diagnosed GD, antithyroid drugs for less than 3 months. For both TCR sequencing and RNA sequencing, RNA was extracted from PBMCs in TRIzol. The library was prepared using multiplex PCR. The sequencer listed for this sample is Illumina HiSeq 4000. TCR beta libraries were built with iRepertoire HTBI primers and Arm-PCR amplification of CDR3 regions. The public reads were reprocessed in TCRdb via fastp at Q25 and MiXCR, keeping in-frame beta chains. Here each entry gathers all rows of one CDR3 protein and keeps the most common genes and DNA. Counted in this sample were fewer than 350,000 distinct CDR3 sequences; 18% of them appeared once. The top ten clones comprise around 37% of the sample.

The sample here was peripheral blood mononuclear cells (PBMCs), taken at new diagnosis, from a patient treated with antithyroid drugs. These receptor sequences come from a female donor with Graves disease.

This clonotype showed up many times. The rearrangement joins TRBV2 to TRBJ2-3, with 11 bases that match TRBD2. CDR1 and CDR2 (germline): SNHLY, FYNNEI. V shed 8 bases and J 2 bases; nucleotides not matched to a gene: 18. CDR3 length: 19 residues. The CDR3 sequence: CASERNSGRVKGYTDTQYF. CDR3 sequence (DNA): TGTGCCAGCGAGAGGAATAGCGGGAGGGTCAAGGGATACACAGATACGCAGTATTTT.

This rearrangement joins TRBV20-1 to TRBJ2-1; 7 nucleotides align to TRBD2. Germline CDR1 reads DFQATT; CDR2 reads SNEGSKA (reference sequence). The CDR3 is made up of 18 amino acids. J gave up 4 bases and V 1 base, and 16 bases lay outside the gene matches. The CDR3 loop is CSARVREGKIGRYNEQFF. As DNA, the CDR3 is TGCAGTGCTAGAGTTAGAGAGGGCAAAATCGGGAGGTACAATGAGCAGTTCTTC.

This clonotype was seen at least ten times. The chain is built from TRBV28 and TRBJ2-2, with D tentatively TRBD2 (7 bases). The V gene's germline CDR1 is MDHEN and CDR2 SYDVKM. CDR3 length: 15 amino acids. V was shortened by 8 bases and J by 3 bases, with 16 bases between the two germline ends. CDR3 nucleotide sequence: TGTGCCAGCCGATCGGGGGGCCAAGACACCGGGGAGCTGTTTTTT. Translating it yields CASRSGGQDTGELFF.

This clonotype occurred a few times. The CDR3 loop reads CASSSGLAGEVYTGELFF. The DNA for the CDR3 is TGTGCCAGCAGCTCAGGACTAGCGGGAGAAGTTTACACCGGGGAGCTGTTTTTT. V is TRBV7-3 and J is TRBJ2-2; TRBD2 aligns across 13 bases. Trimming took 4 bases from V and 3 from J; bases not matched to a gene: 8. Per the germline V gene, CDR1 is SGHTA and CDR2 is FQGTGA. This CDR3 has 18 residues.

There are many counts of this clonotype. The J gene is TRBJ2-7, the V gene TRBV10-3, with TRBD1 matching over 7 bases. The CDR3 totals 14 residues. The trim removed 10 bases at V and 3 bases at J, leaving 12 bases unmatched. Germline values: CDR1 ENHRY, CDR2 SYGVKD. The CDR3 spells CATSTEGAHYEQYF. In DNA, the CDR3 is TGTGCCACCTCCACTGAGGGGGCTCACTACGAGCAGTACTTC.

This clonotype has just one count. This chain connects TRBV7-8 to TRBJ2-7; a weak D match, TRBD1 (6 bases). The germline gives CDR1 SGHVS, CDR2 FQNEAQ. The ends were cut back, 3 bases at V and 6 bases at J, with 12 bases in the middle. The CDR3 is 13 residues long. The CDR3 here is CASSFRGNFEQYF. The CDR3 nucleotides read TGTGCCAGCAGCTTTAGGGGGAACTTCGAGCAGTACTTC.

In its sample, this clonotype was seen many times. CDR3 region: CASSYPTGQQYEQYF. The CDR3 DNA reads as TGTGCCAGCAGTTACCCAACAGGACAGCAGTACGAGCAGTACTTC. The chain couples TRBV12-3 or TRBV12-4 to TRBJ2-7, with D possibly TRBD1 on 6 matching bases. V dropped 4 bases and J dropped 4 bases, with 17 bases sitting between them. There are 15 residues in the CDR3.

This clonotype was picked up many times. This chain joins TRBV6-5 and TRBJ2-7; the D gene is possibly TRBD2 (6 bases). Trimming left V 0 bases short and J 3 bases short, with 12 bases between. Germline assignment: CDR1 MNHEY and CDR2 SVGAGI. The length of the CDR3 is 15 residues. The CDR3 spells CASSYSRDSFYEQYF. The CDR3 nucleotides are TGTGCCAGCAGTTACTCGCGGGACTCCTTCTACGAGCAGTACTTC.

This clonotype was picked up many times. The chain couples TRBV29-1 to TRBJ1-1; D is unresolved. The CDR3 consists of 13 residues. CDR1 and CDR2 (germline): SQVTM, ANQGSEA. V shed 4 bases and J shed 1 base, with 10 bases lying between them. The CDR3 sequence: CSVVSRANTEAFF. DNA of the CDR3: TGCAGCGTTGTCTCGAGGGCGAACACTGAAGCTTTCTTT. The full variable domain, its missing parts supplied by reference TRBV29-1 and TRBJ1-1, is SAVISQKPSRDICQRGTSLTIQCQVDSQVTMMFWYRQQPGQSLTLIATANQGSEATYESGFVIDKFPISRPNLTFSTLTVSNMSPEDSSIYLCSVVSRANTEAFFGQGTRLTVV.

Notes on this clonotype: A single base separates this from a much larger clone, so it may be a read error. DNA for the CDR3: TGCGCCAGCAGCCCGGGACAGGGGGCGAACACTGAAGCTTTCTTT. Its translation: CASSPGQGANTEAFF. V is TRBV4-1 and J is TRBJ1-1; 12 bases fit TRBD1. The germline V gene has CDR1 MGHRA and CDR2 YSYEKL. This CDR3 is built from 15 residues. Trimming took 4 bases from V and 1 from J; bases not matched to a gene: 1.

This clonotype was counted only a few times. The chain recombines TRBV18 with TRBJ2-7; D may be TRBD1 or TRBD2 (5 bases each). The CDR3 runs 15 residues. V was shortened by 3 bases and J by 4 bases, with 16 bases between the two germline ends. CDR1 and CDR2 from the germline V gene are KGHSH and LQKENI. The CDR3 here is CASSPGAVPLYEQYF. Here the CDR3 DNA reads TGTGCCAGCTCACCCGGGGCCGTCCCCTTATACGAGCAGTACTTC.

A few counts support this clonotype. J is TRBJ2-7 and V is TRBV4-1; D is unresolved. Per germline, CDR1 MGHRA and CDR2 YSYEKL. The V end lost 1 base, the J end lost 0 bases, and 7 bases lay between the germline ends. This CDR3 is built from 14 residues. The CDR3 sequence is CASSQAVGSYEQYF. The CDR3 DNA reads as TGCGCCAGCAGCCAAGCGGTAGGCTCCTACGAGCAGTACTTC.

This clonotype was counted a few times. A much larger clone is a single base away; this may be a read error. This chain connects TRBV18 to TRBJ1-6; D unresolved. Trimming cost V 3 bases and J 8 bases, with 5 bases left between them. Germline loops: CDR1 KGHSH, CDR2 LQKENI. This CDR3 is built from 12 residues. CDR3 coding DNA: TGTGCCAGCTCACCTGCGGATTCACCCCTCCACTTT. Encoded protein: CASSPADSPLHF.

This clonotype has at least ten counts. The V gene is TRBV12-3 or TRBV12-4, the J gene TRBJ2-3, with D perhaps matching TRBD1 (6 bases). The ends were cut back, 6 bases at V and 3 bases at J, with 22 bases in the middle. This CDR3 is built from 17 residues. The CDR3 protein is CASRTGTYKTLTDTQYF. In nucleotides, the CDR3 is TGTGCCAGCAGAACCGGGACATATAAGACCTTAACAGATACGCAGTATTTT.

This clonotype was observed at least ten times. At one end the junction does not follow the germline gene, possibly because of a read error. The V and J genes are TRBV7-9 and TRBJ2-7; D not resolved. CDR1 is SEHNR and CDR2 is FQNEAQ in the germline V gene (reference sequence). The CDR3 is 14 amino acids. CDR3 amino acids: CASSLTGVSYEQYF. The CDR3 DNA reads as TGCGCCAGCAGTTTGACTGGGGTCTCCTACGAGCAGTACTTC.

The CDR3 here is CASSSRDGSDEQYF. The DNA of the CDR3 is TGTGCCAGCAGCAGCCGGGACGGGAGCGACGAGCAGTACTTC. The chain links TRBV11-3 to TRBJ2-7; D may be TRBD2 (6 bases). V was pared by 5 bases and J by 5 bases, with 16 bases between. CDR3 length: 14 amino acids. CDR1 is SGHNT and CDR2 is YENEEA in the germline V gene.

This clonotype was counted ten times or more. This sequence joins TRBV7-9 and TRBJ2-5, with D perhaps being TRBD1 or TRBD2 (5 bases each). V shed 4 bases and J shed 7 bases, with 22 bases lying between them. Germline V gene lookup returns CDR1 SEHNR and CDR2 FQNEAQ (reference sequence). The CDR3 length is 16 residues. As DNA, the CDR3 is TGTGCCAGCAGCTCCAGGGTCGCAGCGGAGCAGGTGACCCAGTACTTC. Its protein is CASSSRVAAEQVTQYF.

This clonotype was counted at least ten times. This rearrangement joins TRBV12-3 or TRBV12-4 to TRBJ1-2, with D perhaps matching TRBD1 (5 bases). This CDR3 has 14 amino acids. V lost 8 bases and J lost 2, with 15 bases in between. The CDR3: CASREGGGNYGYTF. The CDR3 nucleotides are TGTGCCAGCCGGGAGGGTGGGGGGAACTATGGCTACACCTTC.

This clonotype was recorded at least ten times. CDR3 DNA: TGTGCCAGCAGTTTATTGACGGGGGAGCTGTTTTTT. Amino acid sequence: CASSLLTGELFF. This chain links TRBV28 with TRBJ2-2; D unclear. V gave up 1 base and J gave up 8 bases, with 5 bases separating them. Germline V gene sequence: CDR1 MDHEN, CDR2 SYDVKM. This CDR3 comprises 12 residues.

This clonotype was recorded many times. The rearrangement uses TRBV2 and TRBJ2-2, with 13 bases lining up with TRBD2. Germline trimming cut 5 bases from V and 2 bases from J; bases unmatched to any gene: 5. Germline CDR1 SNHLY, CDR2 FYNNEI. This CDR3 spans 17 amino acids. DNA of the CDR3: TGTGCCAGCAGTCTACTAGCGGGAGGGCCCAACACCGGGGAGCTGTTTTTT. It yields the protein CASSLLAGGPNTGELFF.

This clonotype was found once. A much larger clone differs by one base, so this may be a read error. The chain employs TRBV18 and TRBJ2-1; D is unresolved. This CDR3 has 13 amino acids. Germline CDR1 and CDR2: KGHSH and LQKENI. The CDR3 spells CASSPPNSNERFF. The CDR3 nucleotides are TGTGCCAGCTCACCACCGAATAGCAATGAGCGGTTCTTC.

This clonotype showed up many times. V usage is TRBV5-1 and J usage is TRBJ1-5; D gene uncertain. The V gene lost 1 base and the J gene lost 5 bases, with 7 bases spanning the gap. The CDR3 has 13 residues. Germline V gene sequence: CDR1 SGHRS, CDR2 YFSETQ. The CDR3 nucleotides are TGCGCCAGCAGCTTGTCTCCGGATCAGCCCCAGCATTTT. Residues: CASSLSPDQPQHF.

This clonotype appeared many times. This sequence joins TRBV5-1 and TRBJ2-1, with 11 bases that match TRBD2. The V and J ends lost 4 bases and 8 bases, in that order; junction bases with no gene match: 8. This CDR3 comprises 15 residues. Looked up from germline, CDR1 is SGHRS and CDR2 is YFSETQ. CDR3: CASSVLAGVIDEQFF. The CDR3, as DNA: TGCGCCAGCAGCGTACTAGCGGGAGTCATCGATGAGCAGTTCTTC.

The V and J genes are TRBV28 and TRBJ2-1, with a tentative D call TRBD2 (6 bases). Deletions cut 1 base from V and 10 bases from J, with 8 bases between. This CDR3 has 12 amino acids. Per germline, CDR1 MDHEN and CDR2 SYDVKM. This chain's CDR3 is CASSLSLAEQFF. CDR3 DNA: TGTGCCAGCAGTTTATCTCTAGCGGAGCAGTTCTTC.

This clonotype was recorded many times. The genes are TRBV12-3 or TRBV12-4 and TRBJ2-1, with D perhaps matching TRBD2 (6 bases). V shed 1 base and J shed 9 bases, with 16 bases lying between them. This CDR3 has 15 residues. CDR3 DNA sequence: TGTGCCAGCAGTTTAGACGGGACTTCCCGCGGTGAGCAGTTCTTC. Translation gives CASSLDGTSRGEQFF.

Comment on this clonotype: Possible read error: a much larger clone is one base away. The CDR3 end shows no conserved phenylalanine or tryptophan, and so a read error is likely. V and J are TRBV12-3 or TRBV12-4 and TRBJ2-5; 10 bases are shared with TRBD2. With the DNA end fitting TRBJ2-4 better, the J assignment may be wrong. The CDR3 has 19 residues. This chain's CDR3 is CASSVSWGASGRAKNIQYL. Here the CDR3 DNA reads TGTGCCAGCAGTGTGTCTTGGGGGGCTAGCGGGAGAGCCAAAAACATTCAGTACCTC.

This clonotype was seen only a few times. V is TRBV6-1 and J is TRBJ1-1; D is unclear. The CDR3 spans 13 residues. Trimming took 10 bases from V and 0 from J, leaving 12 bases between them. CDR1 and CDR2 from the germline V gene are MNHNS and SASEGT. DNA of the CDR3: TGTGCCACCTGGGATTCCATGAACACTGAAGCTTTCTTT. Protein product: CATWDSMNTEAFF.

This clonotype was observed a handful of times. V usage is TRBV19 and J usage is TRBJ2-1; TRBD2 matches 12 bases. The CDR3 extends over 18 amino acids. Germline loops: CDR1 LNHDA, CDR2 SQIVND (reference sequence). V lost 5 bases to trimming and J lost 3 bases; unmatched junction nucleotides: 11. CDR3 in amino acids: CASSFDPSGRVIYNEQFF. The CDR3 nucleotides read TGTGCCAGTAGTTTCGATCCTAGCGGGAGGGTGATCTACAATGAGCAGTTCTTC.